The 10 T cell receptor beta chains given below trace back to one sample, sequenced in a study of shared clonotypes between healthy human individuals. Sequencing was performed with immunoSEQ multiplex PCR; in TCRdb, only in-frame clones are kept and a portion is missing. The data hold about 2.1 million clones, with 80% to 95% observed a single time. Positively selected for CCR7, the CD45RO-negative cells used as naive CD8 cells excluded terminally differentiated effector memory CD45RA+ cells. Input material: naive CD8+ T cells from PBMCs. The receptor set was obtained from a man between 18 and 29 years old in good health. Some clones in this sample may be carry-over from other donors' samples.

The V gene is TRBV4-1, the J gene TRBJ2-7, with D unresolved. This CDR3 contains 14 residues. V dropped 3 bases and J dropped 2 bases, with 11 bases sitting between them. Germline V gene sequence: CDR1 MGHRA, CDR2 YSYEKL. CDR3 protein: CASSHNLRAYEQYF. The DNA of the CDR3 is TGCGCCAGCAGCCACAATCTCCGGGCCTACGAGCAGTACTTC.

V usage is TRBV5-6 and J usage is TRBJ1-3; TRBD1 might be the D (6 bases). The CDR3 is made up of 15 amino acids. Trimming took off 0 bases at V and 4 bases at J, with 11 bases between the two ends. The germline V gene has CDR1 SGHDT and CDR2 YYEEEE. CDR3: CASSLVGAPGNTIYF. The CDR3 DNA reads TGTGCCAGCAGCTTGGTGGGGGCGCCCGGAAACACCATATATTTT.

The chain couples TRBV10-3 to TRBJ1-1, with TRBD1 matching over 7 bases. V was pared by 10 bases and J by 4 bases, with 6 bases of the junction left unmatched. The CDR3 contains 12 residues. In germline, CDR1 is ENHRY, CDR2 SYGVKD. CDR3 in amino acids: CATWDSITEAFF. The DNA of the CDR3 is TGTGCCACTTGGGACAGCATCACTGAAGCTTTCTTT.

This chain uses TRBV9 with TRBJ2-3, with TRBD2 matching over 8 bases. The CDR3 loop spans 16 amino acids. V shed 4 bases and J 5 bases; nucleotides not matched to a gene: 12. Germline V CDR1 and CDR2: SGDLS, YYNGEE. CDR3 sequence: CASSLYGKLAGDTQYF. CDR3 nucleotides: TGTGCCAGCAGCTTATACGGGAAGCTAGCGGGAGATACGCAGTATTTT.

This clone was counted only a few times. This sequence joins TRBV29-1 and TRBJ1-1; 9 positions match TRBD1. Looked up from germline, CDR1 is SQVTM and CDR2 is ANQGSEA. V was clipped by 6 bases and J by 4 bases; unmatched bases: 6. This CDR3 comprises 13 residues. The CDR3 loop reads CSVTTGGPTEAFF. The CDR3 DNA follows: TGCAGCGTGACTACAGGGGGCCCCACTGAAGCTTTCTTT. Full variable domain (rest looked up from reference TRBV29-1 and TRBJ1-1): SAVISQKPSRDICQRGTSLTIQCQVDSQVTMMFWYRQQPGQSLTLIATANQGSEATYESGFVIDKFPISRPNLTFSTLTVSNMSPEDSSIYLCSVTTGGPTEAFFGQGTRLTVV.

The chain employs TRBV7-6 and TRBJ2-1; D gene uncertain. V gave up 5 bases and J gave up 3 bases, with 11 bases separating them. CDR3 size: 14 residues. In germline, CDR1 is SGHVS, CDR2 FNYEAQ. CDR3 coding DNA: TGTGCCAGCAGCCCTATGGGGTACTACAATGAGCAGTTCTTC. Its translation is CASSPMGYYNEQFF. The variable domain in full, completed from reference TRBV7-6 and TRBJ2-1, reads GAGVSQSPRYKVTKRGQDVALRCDPISGHVSLYWYRQALGQGPEFLTYFNYEAQQDKSGLPNDRFSAERPEGSISTLTIQRTEQRDSAMYRCASSPMGYYNEQFFGPGTRLTVL.

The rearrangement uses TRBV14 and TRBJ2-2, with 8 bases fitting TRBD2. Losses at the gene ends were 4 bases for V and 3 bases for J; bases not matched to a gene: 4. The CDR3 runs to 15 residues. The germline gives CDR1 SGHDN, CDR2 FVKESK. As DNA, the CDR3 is TGTGCCAGCAGCCGGCTAGCGGGCGACACCGGGGAGCTGTTTTTT. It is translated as CASSRLAGDTGELFF.

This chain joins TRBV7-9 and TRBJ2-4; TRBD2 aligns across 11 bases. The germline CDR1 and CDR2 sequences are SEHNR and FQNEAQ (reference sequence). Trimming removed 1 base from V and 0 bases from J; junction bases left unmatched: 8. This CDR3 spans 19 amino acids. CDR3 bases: TGTGCCAGCAGCTTAGGGGCTAGCGGGGGGATTCTAGCCAAAAACATTCAGTACTTC. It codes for CASSLGASGGILAKNIQYF.

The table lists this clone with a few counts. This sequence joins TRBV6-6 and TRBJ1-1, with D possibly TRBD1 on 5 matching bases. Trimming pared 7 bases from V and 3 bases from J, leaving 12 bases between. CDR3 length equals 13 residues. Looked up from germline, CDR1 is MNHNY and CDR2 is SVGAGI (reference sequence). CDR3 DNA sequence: TGTGCCAGCAAGGGTGGGGACCACACTGAAGCTTTCTTT. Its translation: CASKGGDHTEAFF.

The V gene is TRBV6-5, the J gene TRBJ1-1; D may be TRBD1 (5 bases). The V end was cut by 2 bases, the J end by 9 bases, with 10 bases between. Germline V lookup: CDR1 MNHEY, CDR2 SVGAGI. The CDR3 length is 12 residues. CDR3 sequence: CASSYLRGQAFF. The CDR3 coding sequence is TGTGCCAGCAGTTACCTCCGGGGCCAAGCTTTCTTT.